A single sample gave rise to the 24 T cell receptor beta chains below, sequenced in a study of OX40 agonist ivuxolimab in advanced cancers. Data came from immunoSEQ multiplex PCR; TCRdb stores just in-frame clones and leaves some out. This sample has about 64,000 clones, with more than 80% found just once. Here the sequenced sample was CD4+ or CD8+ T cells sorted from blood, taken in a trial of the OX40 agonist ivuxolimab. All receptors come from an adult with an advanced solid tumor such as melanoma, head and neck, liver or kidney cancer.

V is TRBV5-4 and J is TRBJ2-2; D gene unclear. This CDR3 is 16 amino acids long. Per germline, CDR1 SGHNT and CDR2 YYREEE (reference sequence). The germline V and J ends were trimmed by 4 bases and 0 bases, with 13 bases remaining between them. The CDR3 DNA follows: TGTGCCAGCAGCCCCCTCGGCGGATCGAACACCGGGGAGCTGTTTTTT. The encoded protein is CASSPLGGSNTGELFF. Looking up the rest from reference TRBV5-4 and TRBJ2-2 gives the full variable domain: ETGVTQSPTHLIKTRGQQVTLRCSSQSGHNTVSWYQQALGQGPQFIFQYYREEENGRGNFPPRFSGLQFPNYSSELNVNALELDDSALYLCASSPLGGSNTGELFFGEGSRLTVL.

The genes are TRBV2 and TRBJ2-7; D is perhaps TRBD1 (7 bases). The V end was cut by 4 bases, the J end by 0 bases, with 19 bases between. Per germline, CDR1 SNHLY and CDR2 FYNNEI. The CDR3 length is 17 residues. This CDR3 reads CASSVIAWGDSSYEQYF. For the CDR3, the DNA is TGTGCCAGCAGTGTGATTGCTTGGGGGGACAGCTCCTACGAGCAGTACTTC.

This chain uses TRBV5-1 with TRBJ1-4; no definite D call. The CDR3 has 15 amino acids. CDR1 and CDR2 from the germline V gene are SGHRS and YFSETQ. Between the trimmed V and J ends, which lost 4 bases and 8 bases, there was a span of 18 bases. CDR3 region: CASSLLATPGEKLFF. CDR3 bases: TGCGCCAGCAGCCTGTTGGCGACCCCGGGCGAAAAACTGTTTTTT.

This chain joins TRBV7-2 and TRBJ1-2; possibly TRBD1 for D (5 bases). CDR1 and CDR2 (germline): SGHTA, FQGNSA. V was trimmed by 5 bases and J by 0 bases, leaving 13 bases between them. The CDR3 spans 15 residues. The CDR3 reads CASSRRTTSNYGYTF. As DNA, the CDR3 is TGTGCCAGCAGCCGTAGGACAACTTCTAACTATGGCTACACCTTC.

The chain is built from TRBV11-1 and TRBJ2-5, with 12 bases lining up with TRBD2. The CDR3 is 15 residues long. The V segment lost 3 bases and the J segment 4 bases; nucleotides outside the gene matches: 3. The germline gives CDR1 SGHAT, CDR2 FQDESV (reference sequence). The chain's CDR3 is CASSLTSGSIETQYF. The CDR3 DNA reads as TGTGCCAGCAGCTTGACTAGCGGGAGCATAGAGACCCAGTACTTC.

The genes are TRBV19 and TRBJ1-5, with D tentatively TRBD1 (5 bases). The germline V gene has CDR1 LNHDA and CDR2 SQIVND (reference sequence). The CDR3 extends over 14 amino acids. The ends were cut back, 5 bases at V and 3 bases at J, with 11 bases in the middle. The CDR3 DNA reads TGTGCCAGTAGTTGGGGGGAGGACAATCAGCCCCAGCATTTT. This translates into CASSWGEDNQPQHF.

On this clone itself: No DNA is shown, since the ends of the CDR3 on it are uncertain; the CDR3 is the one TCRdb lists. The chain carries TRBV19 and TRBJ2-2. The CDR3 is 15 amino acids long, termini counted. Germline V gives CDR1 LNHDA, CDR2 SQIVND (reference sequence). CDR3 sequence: CASSTQGFGAGELFF.

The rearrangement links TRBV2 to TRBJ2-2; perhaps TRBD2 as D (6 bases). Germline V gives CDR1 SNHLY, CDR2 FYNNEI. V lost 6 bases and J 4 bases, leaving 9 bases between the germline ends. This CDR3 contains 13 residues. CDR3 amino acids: CASRGTVTGELFF. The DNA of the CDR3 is TGTGCCAGCAGGGGGACTGTCACCGGGGAGCTGTTTTTT.

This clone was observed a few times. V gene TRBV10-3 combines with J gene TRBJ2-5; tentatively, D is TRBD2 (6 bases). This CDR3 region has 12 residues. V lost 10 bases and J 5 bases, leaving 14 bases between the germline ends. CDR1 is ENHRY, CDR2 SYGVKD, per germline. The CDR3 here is CATSEGGETQYF. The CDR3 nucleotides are TGTGCCACCTCTGAAGGAGGGGAGACCCAGTACTTC.

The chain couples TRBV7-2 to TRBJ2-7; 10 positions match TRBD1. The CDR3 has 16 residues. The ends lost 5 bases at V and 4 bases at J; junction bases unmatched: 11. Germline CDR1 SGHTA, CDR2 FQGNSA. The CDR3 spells CASSHVGDRGSYEQYF. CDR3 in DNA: TGTGCCAGCAGCCACGTCGGGGACAGGGGTTCTTACGAGCAGTACTTC.

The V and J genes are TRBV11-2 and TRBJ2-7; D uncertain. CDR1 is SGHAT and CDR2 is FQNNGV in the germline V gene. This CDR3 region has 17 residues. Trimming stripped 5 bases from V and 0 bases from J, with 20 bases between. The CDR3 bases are TGTGCCAGCAGCATTACTTTTGGAAGGCTCGGCTCCTACGAGCAGTACTTC. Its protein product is CASSITFGRLGSYEQYF.

The CDR3 sequence is CASSWTSVHEQFF. The CDR3 bases are TGCGCCAGCAGTTGGACTAGCGTCCATGAGCAGTTCTTC. The chain employs TRBV5-1 and TRBJ2-1, with 9 positions matching TRBD2. Germline V gene sequence: CDR1 SGHRS, CDR2 YFSETQ. The CDR3 extends over 13 amino acids. Losses at the gene ends were 5 bases for V and 8 bases for J; bases not matched to a gene: 5.

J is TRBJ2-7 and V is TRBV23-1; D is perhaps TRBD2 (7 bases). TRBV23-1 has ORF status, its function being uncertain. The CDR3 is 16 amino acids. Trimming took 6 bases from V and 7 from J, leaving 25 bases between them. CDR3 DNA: TGCGCCAGCAGGCCTTCTTTCGCGGGGGCCGCCTCTGAGCAGTACTTC. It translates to CASRPSFAGAASEQYF.

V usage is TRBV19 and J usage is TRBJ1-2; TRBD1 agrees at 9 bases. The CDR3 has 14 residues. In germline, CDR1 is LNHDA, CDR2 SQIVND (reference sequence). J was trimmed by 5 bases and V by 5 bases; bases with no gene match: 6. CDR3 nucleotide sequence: TGTGCCAGTAGTCTCGGACAGGGGTGGTATGGCTACACCTTC. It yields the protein CASSLGQGWYGYTF.

CDR3 coding DNA: TGTGCCAGCAGTTACCAGACAGGGGACTACGAGCAGTACTTC. Encoded protein: CASSYQTGDYEQYF. The chain employs TRBV9 and TRBJ2-7, with 8 bases that match TRBD1. Germline loops: CDR1 SGDLS, CDR2 YYNGEE. With V trimmed by 5 bases and J by 3 bases, 7 bases remained unmatched. The CDR3 runs to 14 residues.

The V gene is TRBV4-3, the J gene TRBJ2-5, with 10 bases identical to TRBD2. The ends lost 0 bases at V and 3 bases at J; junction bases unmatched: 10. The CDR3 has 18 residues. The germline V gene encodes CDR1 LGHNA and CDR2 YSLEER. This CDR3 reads CASSQDLSGGAQEETQYF. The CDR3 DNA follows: TGCGCCAGCAGCCAAGATCTGAGCGGGGGGGCGCAGGAAGAGACCCAGTACTTC.

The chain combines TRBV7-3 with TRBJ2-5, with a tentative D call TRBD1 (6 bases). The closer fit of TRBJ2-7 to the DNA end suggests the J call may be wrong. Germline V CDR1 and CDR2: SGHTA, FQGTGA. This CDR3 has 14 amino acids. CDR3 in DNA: TGTGCCAGCAGCTCCGGACAGCCAGGATACGAGCAGTACTTC. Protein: CASSSGQPGYEQYF.

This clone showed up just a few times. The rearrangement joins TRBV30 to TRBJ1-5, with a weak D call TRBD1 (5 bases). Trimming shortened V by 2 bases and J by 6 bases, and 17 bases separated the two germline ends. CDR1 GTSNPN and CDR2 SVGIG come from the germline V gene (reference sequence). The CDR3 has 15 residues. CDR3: CAWSPMARVGQPQHF. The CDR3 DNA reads TGTGCCTGGAGTCCTATGGCCAGGGTGGGTCAGCCCCAGCATTTT.

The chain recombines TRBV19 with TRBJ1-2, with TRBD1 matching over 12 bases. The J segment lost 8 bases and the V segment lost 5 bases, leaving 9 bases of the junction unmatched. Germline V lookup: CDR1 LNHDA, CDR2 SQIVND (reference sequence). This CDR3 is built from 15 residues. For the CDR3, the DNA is TGTGCCAGTAGTGGTCCGGGACAGGGGGCCAAGGGCTACACCTTC. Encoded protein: CASSGPGQGAKGYTF.

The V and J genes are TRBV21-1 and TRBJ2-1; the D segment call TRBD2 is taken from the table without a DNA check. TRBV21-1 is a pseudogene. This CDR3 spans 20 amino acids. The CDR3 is CASSKGLTGTSGRSYNEQFF. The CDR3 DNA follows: TGTGCCAGCAGCAAGGGCCTCACCGGGACTAGCGGGAGAAGCTACAATGAGCAGTTCTTC.

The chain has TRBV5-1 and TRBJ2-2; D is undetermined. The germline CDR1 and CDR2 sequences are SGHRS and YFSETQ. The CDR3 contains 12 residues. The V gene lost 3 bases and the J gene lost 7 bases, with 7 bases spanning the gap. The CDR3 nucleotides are TGCGCCAGCAGCTGGGTAGACGGGGAGCTGTTTTTT. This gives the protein CASSWVDGELFF.

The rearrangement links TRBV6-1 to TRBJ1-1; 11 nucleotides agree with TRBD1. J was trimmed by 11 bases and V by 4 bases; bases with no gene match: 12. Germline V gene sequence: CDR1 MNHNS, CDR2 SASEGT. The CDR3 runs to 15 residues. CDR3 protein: CASSANSDRGQLAFF. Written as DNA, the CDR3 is TGTGCCAGCAGTGCAAATTCGGACAGGGGGCAATTGGCTTTCTTT.

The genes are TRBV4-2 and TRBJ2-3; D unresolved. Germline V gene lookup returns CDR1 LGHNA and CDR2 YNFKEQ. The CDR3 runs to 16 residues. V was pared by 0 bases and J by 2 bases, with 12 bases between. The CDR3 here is CASSQESRRPTDTQYF. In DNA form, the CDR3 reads TGTGCCAGCAGCCAAGAAAGTCGCAGACCCACAGATACGCAGTATTTT.

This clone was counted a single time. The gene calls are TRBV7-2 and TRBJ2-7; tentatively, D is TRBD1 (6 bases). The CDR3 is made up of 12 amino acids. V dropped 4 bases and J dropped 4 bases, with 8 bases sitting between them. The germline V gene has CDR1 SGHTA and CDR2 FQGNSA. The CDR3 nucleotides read TGTGCCAGCAGCTACAGGGTTTACGAGCAGTACTTC. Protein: CASSYRVYEQYF. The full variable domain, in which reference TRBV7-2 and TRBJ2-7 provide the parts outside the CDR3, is GAGVSQSPSNKVTEKGKDVELRCDPISGHTALYWYRQSLGQGLEFLIYFQGNSAPDKSGLPSDRFSAERTGGSVSTLTIQRTQQEDSAVYLCASSYRVYEQYFGPGTRLTVT.